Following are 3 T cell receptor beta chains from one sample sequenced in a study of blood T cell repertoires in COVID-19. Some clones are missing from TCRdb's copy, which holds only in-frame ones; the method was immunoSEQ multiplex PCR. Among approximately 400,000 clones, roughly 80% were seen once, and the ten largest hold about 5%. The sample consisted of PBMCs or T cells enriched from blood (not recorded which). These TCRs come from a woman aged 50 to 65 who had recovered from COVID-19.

CDR3 region: CASSRERGQPQHF. As DNA, the CDR3 is TGTGCCAGCAGCCGGGAGAGGGGACAGCCCCAGCATTTT. The chain is built from TRBV5-6 and TRBJ1-5; D might be TRBD1 (5 bases). The V end lost 4 bases, the J end lost 7 bases, and 12 bases lay between the germline ends. Germline CDR1 SGHDT, CDR2 YYEEEE. The length of the CDR3 is 13 residues.

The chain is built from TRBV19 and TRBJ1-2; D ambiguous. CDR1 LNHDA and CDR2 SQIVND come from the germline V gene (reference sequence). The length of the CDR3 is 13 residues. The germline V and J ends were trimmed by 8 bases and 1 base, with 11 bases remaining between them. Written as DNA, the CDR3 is TGTGCCAGTTCAGGCCATGGTAACTATGGCTACACCTTC. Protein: CASSGHGNYGYTF.

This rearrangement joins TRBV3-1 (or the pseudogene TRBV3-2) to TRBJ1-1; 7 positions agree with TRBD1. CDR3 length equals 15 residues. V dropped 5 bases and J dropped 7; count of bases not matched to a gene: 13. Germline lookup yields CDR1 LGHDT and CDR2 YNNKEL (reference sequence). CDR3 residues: CASSWTGQRGNEAFF. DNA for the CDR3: TGTGCCAGCAGCTGGACGGGACAGAGAGGTAATGAAGCTTTCTTT.